Below are 18 T cell receptor beta chains sequenced from a single sample in a study of cytomegalovirus exposure and HLA in healthy donors. 13 Jbeta primers and 60 Vbeta primers were used for the PCR. Only in-frame clones appear in the TCRdb table, and some are missing; sequencing was by immunoSEQ multiplex PCR. This table holds roughly 120,000 clones, 75% to 85% found once. Sequencing was done on a sample of PBMCs. The receptors were gathered from a man between 40 and 49 years old in good health and CMV-seronegative.

As regards this clone: The junction shows a germline mismatch at one end, possibly a read error. This sample also contains other DNA sequences that code for the same CDR3. This chain uses TRBV5-4 with TRBJ2-7; the match to TRBD2 covers 11 bases. The CDR3 loop spans 14 amino acids. Germline CDR1 SGHNT, CDR2 YYREEE (reference sequence). This chain's CDR3 is CAGHSGGEYYEQYF. In DNA form, the CDR3 reads TGTGCCGGACATAGCGGGGGGGAATACTACGAACAGTACTTC.

This clone was seen more than once but under ten times. The V call is TRBV28, the J call TRBJ1-1, with 7 nucleotides matching TRBD1. CDR1 and CDR2 (germline): MDHEN, SYDVKM. The CDR3 is 14 residues long. V lost 7 bases and J lost 0; bases outside the gene matches: 5. CDR3 nucleotides: TGTGCCAGCAAGACAGGGACCCTGAACACTGAAGCTTTCTTT. This translates into CASKTGTLNTEAFF. The whole variable domain, remainder taken from reference TRBV28 and TRBJ1-1, is DVKVTQSSRYLVKRTGEKVFLECVQDMDHENMFWYRQDPGLGLRLIYFSYDVKMKEKGDIPEGYSVSREKKERFSLILESASTNQTSMYLCASKTGTLNTEAFFGQGTRLTVV.

The chain combines TRBV7-9 with TRBJ1-1; 11 nucleotides match TRBD1. Trimming took 5 bases from V and 0 from J; bases not matched to a gene: 5. This CDR3 comprises 16 residues. CDR1 SEHNR and CDR2 FQNEAQ come from the germline V gene (reference sequence). CDR3 loop: CASSPDRGLVNTEAFF. CDR3 coding DNA: TGTGCCAGCAGCCCGGACAGGGGGCTTGTGAACACTGAAGCTTTCTTT.

This rearrangement joins TRBV18 to TRBJ1-1; TRBD1 might be the D (6 bases). V was shortened by 6 bases and J by 11 bases, with 25 bases between the two germline ends. Germline CDR1 KGHSH, CDR2 LQKENI. The CDR3 covers 15 residues. The CDR3 DNA is TGTGCCAGCTCTCAACAGGGAAGGGAGAATGTGAGGGCTTTCTTT. It yields the protein CASSQQGRENVRAFF.

The chain is built from TRBV5-6 and TRBJ2-3, with D tentatively TRBD2 (5 bases). The CDR3 extends over 15 amino acids. V shed 2 bases and J shed 5 bases, with 15 bases lying between them. Looked up from germline, CDR1 is SGHDT and CDR2 is YYEEEE. The CDR3 bases are TGTGCCAGCAGCTTCGGCCTCTTCGGAGGAGATACGCAGTATTTT. Its protein product is CASSFGLFGGDTQYF.

This rearrangement joins TRBV21-1 to TRBJ2-7; TRBD1, the table's D call, lacks a check against the DNA. TRBV21-1 constitutes a pseudogene. CDR3 length equals 14 residues. The CDR3 region has the DNA TGTGCCAGCAGCAAAGACAGGGATAGGTACGAGCAGTACTTC. It codes for CASSKDRDRYEQYF.

The rearrangement joins TRBV6-5 to TRBJ2-2; TRBD1 aligns across 9 bases. This CDR3 has 16 amino acids. V lost 4 bases to trimming and J lost 4 bases; unmatched junction nucleotides: 7. Germline V CDR1 and CDR2: MNHEY, SVGAGI. In DNA form, the CDR3 reads TGTGCCAGCAGTTGGGGACAGGGTAGGGGCACCGGGGAGCTGTTTTTT. This codes for CASSWGQGRGTGELFF.

This rearrangement joins TRBV7-3 to TRBJ1-2, with 7 bases matching TRBD1. The V gene's germline CDR1 is SGHTA and CDR2 FQGTGA. The CDR3 length is 14 residues. V shed 6 bases and J 10 bases; nucleotides not matched to a gene: 14. CDR3 in DNA: TGTGCCAGCAGTCTACAACCCGGGACAGCCACCTACACCTTC. Encoded protein: CASSLQPGTATYTF.

This clone was counted a few times. This rearrangement joins TRBV2 to TRBJ2-2; 8 nucleotides line up with TRBD2. There are 14 residues in the CDR3. Germline CDR1 SNHLY, CDR2 FYNNEI. J lost 6 bases, V lost 8 bases, and 8 bases had no gene match. The CDR3 bases are TGTGCCAGCGGTGGACTAGCTATTCCCGGGGAGCTGTTTTTT. It encodes CASGGLAIPGELFF.

The chain recombines TRBV28 with TRBJ1-1; 7 bases match TRBD1. This CDR3 region has 13 residues. V lost 4 bases to trimming and J lost 11 bases; unmatched junction nucleotides: 10. CDR1 is MDHEN and CDR2 is SYDVKM in the germline V gene. CDR3 coding DNA: TGTGCCAGCAGTTCGACCCCCTCAGGGGGGGCTTTCTTT. The encoded protein is CASSSTPSGGAFF.

V is TRBV27 and J is TRBJ2-7, with D perhaps TRBD1 (5 bases). Deletions cut 4 bases from V and 3 bases from J, with 19 bases between. CDR1 is MNHEY, CDR2 SMNVEV, per germline (reference sequence). CDR3 length equals 16 residues. The CDR3 bases are TGTGCCAGCAGTTCTGAAGGGGCCTCCCCTTTCTACGAGCAGTACTTC. It specifies CASSSEGASPFYEQYF.

The sample holds a few counts of this clone. V and J are TRBV27 and TRBJ1-5; D is possibly TRBD1 (6 bases). Germline assignment: CDR1 MNHEY and CDR2 SMNVEV (reference sequence). V was trimmed by 2 bases and J by 2 bases, leaving 10 bases between them. This CDR3 spans 15 amino acids. CDR3 protein: CASSLQGSGNQPQHF. The CDR3 nucleotides read TGTGCCAGCAGTTTACAGGGGAGTGGCAATCAGCCCCAGCATTTT.

This clone appeared a few times. V usage is TRBV7-2 and J usage is TRBJ2-1, with 9 bases aligning to TRBD2. V shed 2 bases and J 11 bases; nucleotides not matched to a gene: 10. The CDR3 loop spans 15 amino acids. Germline CDR1 reads SGHTA; CDR2 reads FQGNSA. In DNA form, the CDR3 reads TGTGCCAGCAGCTTAAGGGTAGCGGGGGATAGGCAGCAGTTCTTC. This gives the protein CASSLRVAGDRQQFF. Together with reference TRBV7-2 and TRBJ2-1, the CDR3 gives the full variable domain: GAGVSQSPSNKVTEKGKDVELRCDPISGHTALYWYRQSLGQGLEFLIYFQGNSAPDKSGLPSDRFSAERTGGSVSTLTIQRTQQEDSAVYLCASSLRVAGDRQQFFGPGTRLTVL.

The J gene is TRBJ2-6, the V gene TRBV2; 7 nucleotides align to TRBD1. V lost 6 bases and J lost 3; bases outside the gene matches: 11. Germline-derived CDR1 and CDR2 are SNHLY and FYNNEI. This CDR3 is 17 amino acids long. The CDR3: CASRRQGRSVGANVLTF. DNA for the CDR3: TGTGCCAGCAGAAGACAGGGAAGGTCTGTTGGGGCCAACGTCCTGACTTTC.

The chain carries TRBV7-9 and TRBJ1-4, with D uncertain. Germline V CDR1 and CDR2: SEHNR, FQNEAQ (reference sequence). The CDR3 totals 13 residues. Trimming cost V 10 bases and J 2 bases, with 11 bases left between them. DNA for the CDR3: TGTGCCACCCTCCCCCGGACTAATGAAAAACTGTTTTTT. It encodes CATLPRTNEKLFF.

This clone was picked up a small number of times. The chain links TRBV11-3 to TRBJ2-7, with TRBD2 matching 7 bases. The CDR3 is made up of 13 amino acids. Trimming removed 5 bases from V and 0 bases from J; junction bases left unmatched: 1. In germline, CDR1 is SGHNT, CDR2 YENEEA. CDR3 nucleotides: TGTGCCAGCAGCCGCGGGGGCTCCTACGAGCAGTACTTC. Its protein is CASSRGGSYEQYF.

This clone was recorded once. The V call is TRBV7-3, the J call TRBJ1-1; 7 bases map to TRBD1. V gave up 3 bases and J gave up 1 base; unmatched junction bases: 5. CDR3 size: 15 residues. CDR1 is SGHTA, CDR2 FQGTGA, per germline. The CDR3: CASSLTGNKNTEAFF. Here the CDR3 DNA reads TGTGCCAGCAGCTTGACAGGGAATAAGAACACTGAAGCTTTCTTT.

The chain recombines TRBV19 with TRBJ2-7; 9 nucleotides line up with TRBD2. The CDR3 consists of 15 residues. The J segment lost 0 bases and the V segment lost 6 bases, leaving 6 bases of the junction unmatched. CDR1 and CDR2 from the germline V gene are LNHDA and SQIVND (reference sequence). The CDR3 reads CASSQRGESSYEQYF. As DNA, the CDR3 is TGTGCCAGTAGCCAGCGGGGGGAGAGCTCCTACGAGCAGTACTTC.